This TCR beta chain came from a study of radiotherapy plus CTLA-4 blockade in lung cancer. Overall study context: For approximately 17% of patients, objective responses occurred, and approximately 30% had disease control.

Study findings and constraints: The study found tumor-derived TCR clones expanded in blood after radiotherapy plus ipilimumab.

Germline V gives CDR1 MNHEY, CDR2 SVGAGI. This CDR3 has 14 residues. The ends were cut back, 8 bases at V and 3 bases at J, with 17 bases in the middle. Note on this clone: Antigen unknown.

Chemo-refractory metastatic non-small-cell lung cancer patients underwent focal radiation alongside CTLA-4 blockade with ipilimumab. Method: immunoSEQ multiplex PCR; TCRdb's copy keeps in-frame clones and lacks some. The sample has around 80,000 clones, roughly 74% seen once. The chain carries TRBV6-5 and TRBJ2-7; D is uncertain. The TCR originated in a human donor with non-small cell lung cancer whose response to radiotherapy plus ipilimumab could not be evaluated. Sequencing was performed on peripheral blood, taken from a patient treated with radiotherapy plus ipilimumab. The CDR3 DNA reads TGTGCCAGCGGGTCGACATTCACCCTCTACGAGCAGTACTTC. It specifies CASGSTFTLYEQYF.